The 10 T cell receptor beta chains below come from one sample, sequenced in a study of cytomegalovirus exposure and HLA in healthy donors. The PCR used 60 Vbeta and 13 Jbeta primers. Here immunoSEQ multiplex PCR was the method, and the copy in TCRdb shows in-frame clones only, minus some. The data show approximately 160,000 clones, roughly 80% seen once. The sequencing input was PBMCs. The origin of the receptors is a woman between 50 and 59 years old in good health and CMV-seropositive.

The chain combines TRBV6-5 with TRBJ2-7; perhaps TRBD1 as D (6 bases). With 2 bases removed from V and 5 bases from J, the gap between germline ends came to 13 bases. The CDR3 is 14 residues long. The V gene's germline CDR1 is MNHEY and CDR2 SVGAGI. CDR3 in DNA: TGTGCCAGCAGTTACCAACAGGGCTCGGACGAGCAGTACTTC. Its translation is CASSYQQGSDEQYF.

The chain joins TRBV18 to TRBJ1-2, with 8 bases fitting TRBD1. V dropped 5 bases and J dropped 6; count of bases not matched to a gene: 5. CDR1 is KGHSH and CDR2 is LQKENI in the germline V gene. This CDR3 contains 13 residues. The CDR3 DNA reads as TGTGCCAGCTCAGTAGGACAGGGAAATGGCTACACCTTC. Translation gives CASSVGQGNGYTF.

V and J are TRBV29-1 and TRBJ1-3; no firm D call. The V end lost 4 bases, the J end lost 2 bases, and 9 bases lay between the germline ends. The CDR3 consists of 13 residues. Germline V gene data show CDR1 as SQVTM and CDR2 as ANQGSEA. CDR3 sequence: CSVAVGPGNTIYF. CDR3 bases: TGCAGCGTTGCCGTTGGGCCTGGAAACACCATATATTTT.

The chain carries TRBV29-1 and TRBJ2-3; D not resolved. Trimming pared 4 bases from V and 0 bases from J, leaving 11 bases between. The length of the CDR3 is 14 residues. Germline values: CDR1 SQVTM, CDR2 ANQGSEA. The CDR3 sequence is CSVVGSSSTDTQYF. CDR3 nucleotide sequence: TGCAGCGTTGTGGGCTCCTCTAGCACAGATACGCAGTATTTT.

This sequence joins TRBV7-3 and TRBJ2-3; 12 bases agree with TRBD2. CDR3 length equals 16 residues. CDR1 and CDR2 from the germline V gene are SGHTA and FQGTGA. Trimming cost V 2 bases and J 6 bases; bases outside gene matches: 6. Written as DNA, the CDR3 is TGTGCCAGCAGCTTAGCTAGCGGGGGGGCAGAGGATACGCAGTATTTT. Amino acid sequence: CASSLASGGAEDTQYF.

This chain uses TRBV18 with TRBJ2-3; 8 nucleotides agree with TRBD2. This CDR3 region has 14 residues. Germline V CDR1 and CDR2: KGHSH, LQKENI. J lost 0 bases, V lost 5 bases, and 1 base had no gene match. CDR3: CASSSSGSTDTQYF. The CDR3 nucleotides are TGTGCCAGCTCATCTAGCGGGAGCACAGATACGCAGTATTTT.

This clone was seen just once. This chain connects TRBV5-1 to TRBJ2-7; TRBD1 is a possible D gene (5 bases). Germline V gene lookup returns CDR1 SGHRS and CDR2 YFSETQ. The length of the CDR3 is 11 residues. Trimming cost V 7 bases and J 6 bases, with 11 bases left between them. The CDR3 sequence is CASARDGEQYF. The CDR3 DNA follows: TGCGCCAGCGCCAGGGATGGCGAGCAGTACTTC.

The chain employs TRBV7-2 and TRBJ2-5; perhaps TRBD1 as D (6 bases). CDR3 size: 15 residues. Between the trimmed V and J ends, which lost 0 bases and 4 bases, there was a span of 12 bases. Germline V gene sequence: CDR1 SGHTA, CDR2 FQGNSA. The CDR3: CASSLAGAKAETQYF. In nucleotides, the CDR3 is TGTGCCAGCAGCTTAGCGGGGGCGAAGGCAGAGACCCAGTACTTC.

CDR3 region: CATGGANYGYTF. The CDR3 coding sequence is TGTGCCACGGGGGGGGCTAACTATGGCTACACCTTC. The V gene is TRBV27, the J gene TRBJ1-2; tentatively, D is TRBD1 (5 bases). The germline V and J ends were trimmed by 10 bases and 0 bases, with 9 bases remaining between them. Germline V gives CDR1 MNHEY, CDR2 SMNVEV (reference sequence). The CDR3 contains 12 residues.

In this sample, this clone turned up a few times. This chain connects TRBV7-9 to TRBJ2-5; 7 bases are shared with TRBD2. Per germline, CDR1 SEHNR and CDR2 FQNEAQ (reference sequence). The CDR3 sequence is 15 residues long. Trimming at V came to 5 bases and at J to 3 bases, leaving 9 bases not matched to a gene. The CDR3 nucleotides are TGTGCCAGCAGCATCGGAGCGGGACCAGAAGAGACCCAGTACTTC. Translated, it gives CASSIGAGPEETQYF. The full variable domain, in which reference TRBV7-9 and TRBJ2-5 provide the parts outside the CDR3, is DTGVSQNPRHKITKRGQNVTFRCDPISEHNRLYWYRQTLGQGPEFLTYFQNEAQLEKSRLLSDRFSAERPKGSFSTLEIQRTEQGDSAMYLCASSIGAGPEETQYFGPGTRLLVL.